This T cell receptor beta chain is from a study of cytomegalovirus exposure and HLA in healthy donors. The PCR made use of 60 Vbeta and 13 Jbeta primers. Only in-frame clones appear in the TCRdb table, and some are missing; sequencing was by immunoSEQ multiplex PCR. The sample includes just over 200,000 clones. CDR3 length equals 17 residues. Unmatched junction bases numbered 16, after V lost 5 bases and J lost 7 bases. The germline V gene encodes CDR1 MDHEN and CDR2 SYDVKM. This receptor was obtained from a girl aged 2 to 9 in good health and CMV-seropositive. V is TRBV28 and J is TRBJ2-1; 8 bases agree with TRBD1. The sample taken for sequencing was PBMCs. CDR3 sequence reads: CASSPRDQGAVRNEQFF. The CDR3 DNA sequence: TGTGCCAGCAGTCCCAGGGACCAGGGGGCGGTGAGGAATGAGCAGTTCTTC.